The 3 T cell receptor beta chains given below trace back to one sample, sequenced in a study of blood T cell repertoires in COVID-19. TCRdb's copy holds only in-frame clones and misses some; the assay was immunoSEQ multiplex PCR. The sample yields hundreds of thousands of clones, around 89% seen once. The sample consisted of peripheral blood. The origin of the receptors is a woman in her 30s with COVID-19, enrolled during active disease.

The genes are TRBV11-2 and TRBJ1-2; D might be TRBD1 (6 bases). Germline V lookup: CDR1 SGHAT, CDR2 FQNNGV. V lost 4 bases and J lost 1, with 16 bases in between. The CDR3 totals 16 residues. CDR3 residues: CASSSPGQQRNYGYTF. The CDR3 DNA sequence: TGTGCCAGCAGCTCGCCCGGACAGCAACGTAACTATGGCTACACCTTC. Using reference TRBV11-2 and TRBJ1-2 for the parts outside the CDR3, the full variable domain is EAGVAQSPRYKIIEKRQSVAFWCNPISGHATLYWYQQILGQGPKLLIQFQNNGVVDDSQLPKDRFSAERLKGVDSTLKIQPAKLEDSAVYLCASSSPGQQRNYGYTFGSGTRLTVV.

The table lists this clone with a few counts. The chain links TRBV6-5 to TRBJ1-6, with a tentative D call TRBD1 (6 bases). Trimming shortened V by 6 bases and J by 3 bases, and 9 bases separated the two germline ends. CDR1 is MNHEY and CDR2 is SVGAGI in the germline V gene. The CDR3 is 14 amino acids. CDR3 coding DNA: TGTGCCAGCAGGACACAGGGCTATAATTCACCCCTCCACTTT. Its protein is CASRTQGYNSPLHF.

J is TRBJ2-7 and V is TRBV7-9, with 10 bases fitting TRBD1. The CDR3 totals 15 residues. Looked up from germline, CDR1 is SEHNR and CDR2 is FQNEAQ (reference sequence). Trimming took 4 bases from V and 6 from J; bases not matched to a gene: 9. The CDR3 nucleotides are TGTGCCAGCAGCTGGCTCCCGGGACAGGGGAGCGAGCAGTACGTC. As protein: CASSWLPGQGSEQYV.